One sample yielded the 10 T cell receptor beta chains listed below, sequenced in a study of lymphopenia after photon versus proton radiotherapy. Measured with immunoSEQ multiplex PCR; TCRdb has only the in-frame clones, and not every one. The data hold approximately 30,000 clones, with 94% observed a single time. This specimen was peripheral blood, taken from a patient treated with photon-based radiotherapy. The receptors derive from a woman in her forties or fifties with cholangiocarcinoma.

This chain connects TRBV30 to TRBJ2-3, with 7 bases that match TRBD1. Looked up from germline, CDR1 is GTSNPN and CDR2 is SVGIG (reference sequence). J gave up 1 base and V 5 bases, and 9 bases lay outside the gene matches. This CDR3 has 15 residues. The CDR3 nucleotides are TGTGCCTGGGGCAGGGACAGCTCTCGCACAGATACGCAGTATTTT. Encoded protein: CAWGRDSSRTDTQYF. Complete variable domain (other parts from reference TRBV30 and TRBJ2-3): SQTIHQWPATLVQPVGSPLSLECTVEGTSNPNLYWYRQAAGRGLQLLFYSVGIGQISSEVPQNLSASRPQDRQFILSSKKLLLSDSGFYLCAWGRDSSRTDTQYFGPGTRLTVL.

This clone has only one observation. The rearrangement uses TRBV7-9 and TRBJ2-7, with TRBD2 as a possible D gene (6 bases). V lost 1 base and J lost 6, with 10 bases in between. Germline values: CDR1 SEHNR, CDR2 FQNEAQ (reference sequence). The CDR3 contains 13 residues. The CDR3 region is CASSLDPGGEQYF. DNA for the CDR3: TGTGCCAGCAGCTTAGATCCCGGGGGCGAGCAGTACTTC.

This chain uses TRBV9 with TRBJ1-2; D gene uncertain. CDR1 is SGDLS and CDR2 is YYNGEE in the germline V gene. V dropped 2 bases and J dropped 4 bases, with 12 bases sitting between them. CDR3 length: 14 amino acids. The CDR3 DNA sequence: TGTGCCAGCAGCGTTACTGGGTCAGCCTATGGCTACACCTTC. Protein sequence: CASSVTGSAYGYTF.

This chain joins TRBV14 and TRBJ2-7; D uncertain. Trimming removed 4 bases from V and 5 bases from J, with 21 bases in between. This CDR3 has 16 residues. Germline V gene lookup returns CDR1 SGHDN and CDR2 FVKESK. CDR3 loop: CASSPRKETFGHEQYF. The CDR3 nucleotides are TGTGCCAGCAGCCCACGAAAAGAAACCTTCGGTCACGAGCAGTACTTC.

The chain combines TRBV6-5 with TRBJ1-2; 9 bases are shared with TRBD1. Trimming removed 8 bases from V and 0 bases from J; junction bases left unmatched: 1. CDR3 size: 13 residues. Per germline, CDR1 MNHEY and CDR2 SVGAGI. The CDR3, as DNA: TGTGCCAGCCGACAGGGGGCTAACTATGGCTACACCTTC. It codes for CASRQGANYGYTF.

DNA of the CDR3: TGTGCCAGCAGTTTTTGGAGCGGGGGGGCGGACGGGGAGCTGTTTTTT. It yields the protein CASSFWSGGADGELFF. The chain uses TRBV27 and TRBJ2-2; 10 nucleotides agree with TRBD2. This CDR3 is 16 amino acids long. Germline V gene data show CDR1 as MNHEY and CDR2 as SMNVEV (reference sequence). With 3 bases clipped from V and 7 bases from J, the junction kept 8 bases outside the gene matches.

J is TRBJ1-1 and V is TRBV18; unclear D gene. V lost 6 bases and J 2 bases, leaving 16 bases between the germline ends. The CDR3 has 15 amino acids. Germline CDR1 reads KGHSH; CDR2 reads LQKENI. The CDR3 reads CASSPIQTGNTEAFF. In DNA, the CDR3 is TGTGCCAGCTCTCCAATCCAGACGGGAAACACTGAAGCTTTCTTT. Supplemented by reference TRBV18 and TRBJ1-1, the full variable domain reads NAGVMQNPRHLVRRRGQEARLRCSPMKGHSHVYWYRQLPEEGLKFMVYLQKENIIDESGMPKERFSAEFPKEGPSILRIQQVVRGDSAAYFCASSPIQTGNTEAFFGQGTRLTVV.

J is TRBJ2-1 and V is TRBV9, with D perhaps TRBD2 (5 bases). Germline assignment: CDR1 SGDLS and CDR2 YYNGEE. V lost 0 bases and J 8 bases, leaving 15 bases between the germline ends. The CDR3 runs 15 residues. The CDR3 protein is CASSVGESKLYEQFF. CDR3 bases: TGTGCCAGCAGCGTAGGGGAGTCCAAATTGTATGAGCAGTTCTTC. The full variable domain, in which reference TRBV9 and TRBJ2-1 provide the parts outside the CDR3, is DSGVTQTPKHLITATGQRVTLRCSPRSGDLSVYWYQQSLDQGLQFLIQYYNGEERAKGNILERFSAQQFPDLHSELNLSSLELGDSALYFCASSVGESKLYEQFFGPGTRLTVL.

V is TRBV7-9 and J is TRBJ1-3; D is undetermined. Per the germline V gene, CDR1 is SEHNR and CDR2 is FQNEAQ (reference sequence). This CDR3 contains 13 residues. The V end was cut by 10 bases, the J end by 1 base, with 11 bases between. The CDR3 spells CATRRGSGNTIYF. CDR3 in DNA: TGTGCCACTCGGCGGGGTTCTGGAAACACCATATATTTT.

This clone has just one count. This chain connects TRBV5-1 to TRBJ2-4; 9 nucleotides align to TRBD1. Germline CDR1 is SGHRS and CDR2 is YFSETQ. The junction had 5 bases not matched to a gene; V was cut back by 3 bases and J by 7 bases. CDR3 length: 14 residues. CDR3 in amino acids: CASSSTGGLNIQYF. The CDR3 coding sequence is TGCGCCAGCAGCTCGACAGGGGGTTTGAACATTCAGTACTTC.